The following is a TCR beta chain sequence with its context. The antigen this receptor binds is unknown. Base-call qualities are not available, and no considerably larger clone is one nucleotide away. The method behind the library was the immunoSEQ multiplex PCR assay. For the multiplex PCR, a mixture combining 60 forward primers for TCR Vbeta segments and 13 reverse primers for TCR Jbeta segments was used. The CDR3 region of rearranged TCR beta genes was amplified from genomic DNA with a multiplex PCR assay. Amplified TCR beta libraries were sequenced as 87-base-pair reads on the Illumina HiSeq System. The authors' analysis ran thus. A later analysis tallied 70 million to 100 million unique TCR beta chains across the 666 repertoires, and about 12 million of those chains were shared by two or more donors. Raw reads were error-corrected and collapsed into unique sequences by a nearest-neighbor algorithm in which closely related sequences were merged to remove PCR and sequencing errors. CDR3 sequences were aligned to IMGT reference sequences to assign V, D and J gene segments. Each retained sequence needed at least a six-nucleotide match to both a V gene segment and a J gene segment. A rearrangement counted as productive if the CDR3 had no stop codons and remained in frame with V and J, and every other rearrangement counted as non-productive. CDR3 was defined by IMGT convention, running from the second conserved V-encoded cysteine to the conserved J-encoded phenylalanine. In an earlier analysis of around 540 of the donors, sequences lacking an unambiguous match to a single V gene segment were excluded. In an earlier analysis of some 590 of the donors, a V segment was called functional when productive rearrangements were above 56.7%, and segregating when the standard deviation between donors exceeded 5%. A statistical classification framework was built for diagnosing cytomegalovirus status from the catalog of TCR beta chain sequences. A later analysis assigned V and J genes by comparing TCR nucleotide sequences with IMGT/GENE-DB human TR gene sequences. In a later analysis, CDR3 sequences and most-parsimonious VDJ recombination scenarios were assigned using the TCRdist pipeline. In a later analysis, each TCR beta chain was defined by its CDR3 amino acid sequence together with its V-gene family, and reads without a unique V-gene family were excluded. As a way to deal with suspected cross-contamination and a sequencing artifact, a later analysis dropped roughly 620 nucleotide sequences that were highly shared and had low generation probability. In a later analysis, a clonal expansion index for each public chain was calculated from normalized within-repertoire ranks of inferred template counts. In a later analysis, generation probabilities were computed with a VDJ recombination model fitted to out-of-frame rearrangements, and the resulting probabilities were checked against IGoR. Hypergeometric tests were used in a later analysis to score TCR-TCR, TCR-HLA and TCR-CMV co-occurrence, with a repertoire-size bias correction applied to the TCR pairs. False discovery rates were estimated in a later analysis by permuting HLA or CMV assignments 20 times. In a later analysis, co-occurring TCRs were grouped using DBSCAN, with TCRdist sequence similarity added in when clustering inside HLA-allele-positive subsets. Repertoires with fewer than 30,000 or more than 120,000 public chains were left out of co-occurrence clustering, as were about five repertoires with anomalous nucleotide sharing. TCRdb carries this immuneACCESS record with in-frame sequences only. Its versions omit some clonotypes, under half of them owing to an unresolved V gene in the studies checked, with the rest unexplained. The D gene and trimming were derived from the DNA, and the V and J assignments and clone size from that table. In all, the sample holds fewer than 150,000 clones, and about 82% of those were seen once. The leading ten clones occupy approximately 2% of the sample.

The cohort was made up of roughly 670 healthy bone marrow donors. Cohort members were all nominally healthy when sampled, although unrecorded immune exposures were likely present. The donor tested CMV seronegative and was one of the 352 seronegative cohort members. A peripheral blood sample was provided by each donor, and peripheral blood mononuclear cells were used for TCR beta sequencing. Genomic DNA extraction from the blood cell samples was performed with the Qiagen DNeasy Blood Extraction Kit. This entry comes from a study of cytomegalovirus exposure and HLA in healthy donors (TCRdb year 2017). Describing the broader study: An earlier analysis of around 600 of the donors reported roughly 270 Gb of sequence data and 117 million unique TCR beta sequences from 150 million to 200 million T cells. Approximately 310 gigabases of sequencing data and around 88 million unique TCR sequences made up an early release that covered around 640 HLA-typed donors. Of the approximately 400 genotyped donors, approximately 81% were placed in the genetic ancestry cluster associated with self-reported Caucasian donors. The study was designed to test whether signatures of past pathogen exposure could be identified by cataloging public T cell receptors. Using immunosequencing, the study profiled T cell repertoires from about 610 subjects and related those repertoires to cytomegalovirus serostatus. A separate validation cohort of over 95 different subjects was used in addition to the roughly 620-subject first cohort. The study combined high-throughput TCR immunosequencing, statistical association of individual TCRs with disease status, and machine learning to predict cytomegalovirus infection status. A later analysis re-analyzed previously published TCR beta repertoires from about 730 donors and added high-resolution HLA genotyping to study TCR occurrence patterns. In the later analysis, no new phenotypic data were used to find candidate immune exposures; instead, reliance was placed on TCR beta sequences and their occurrence across donors. An earlier analysis of about 620 of the donors applied high-throughput TCR beta sequencing to assess whether each TCR beta V gene segment acted as functional or pseudogenic. Donor age, sex, ethnicity and CMV serostatus were collected together with the repertoire data. Genome-wide SNP genotypes for about 55% of the roughly 670 donors were used in a later genetic analysis, which treated that subset as a discovery cohort. All discovery cohort repertoires had been generated using a single sequencing platform. Both class I and class II loci were covered by HLA typing, at four-digit resolution. Typing coverage varied by locus: roughly 629-640 donors for A, B, C, DRB1 and DQB1; roughly 510 for DQA1; some 610 for DPA1; approximately 490 for DPB1. Roughly 5 DR-DQ haplotypes were handled as single units for association and clustering, since linkage in the cohort was strong. On average, roughly 240,000 unique TCR beta nucleotide sequences were sequenced per donor among a few hundred genotyped donors of the cohort, with 15% to 20% of those sequences being non-productive. Beyond this particular receptor, the publication reports: According to a later analysis, parvovirus B19, influenza, CMV and Epstein-Barr virus appeared linked to several top co-occurrence clusters. When HLA alleles, especially DR and DQ, strongly co-occurred, attributing TCR associations to individual alleles was difficult. Approximately 16 rarely observed V segments, including chromosome 9 orphons, were excluded from the earlier analysis of a few hundred of the donors because counts were too low. Most CMV-associated TCR beta chains appeared to be HLA-restricted in a later analysis, and the HLA associations seemed to be driven largely by CMV exposure. A group of highly shared sequence variants was considered likely to be a technical artifact of the sequencing pipeline. A later genetic analysis associated a missense DCLRE1C variant with V-gene and J-gene trimming of TCR beta chains, and an independent cohort replicated the association. Three of the identified cytomegalovirus-associated TCR beta chains were confirmed in vitro to be specific for cytomegalovirus antigens. In this cohort, only TCR beta chains were sequenced, and detectable features were limited by the absence of alpha or paired-chain data. An earlier analysis of some 590 of the donors showed that most TCR beta V segments appeared in productive rearrangements either about 87% or about 30% of the time, which broadly matched IMGT annotations. A later analysis found that HLA-associated TCR beta chains were more clonally expanded and had lower generation probabilities than equally common non-associated chains. Correlated functional status among segregating V segments might reflect linkage disequilibrium, but an unknown experimental factor could not be ruled out. A further reported finding was that TCR beta sequences accurately predicted the HLA-A and HLA-B alleles for most subjects in the first cohort. Because HLA typing was missing for some donors at each locus, association tests included only the typed subset. Specific HLA alleles were associated with 15,000 to 20,000 TCR beta sequences at a false discovery rate of 0.05 in a later analysis. In the study, 164 TCR beta chains were listed as associated with cytomegalovirus. In both the original and validation cohorts, the classifier was reported to diagnose cytomegalovirus status with high specificity and sensitivity. In a later analysis, the rate of TCR association differed among HLA loci, with DRB1 alleles having the most associated TCRs and HLA-C alleles having the fewest. The only immune exposure information available for the cohort was CMV serostatus. While some public TCRs were present in many individuals, most TCR sequences turned up only very rarely across donors. It was suggested by the authors that the approach could potentially be generalized to other disease states and immunological phenotypes. Sequencing depth was assumed to be roughly uniform across donors in the presence/absence analyses, though that assumption may not hold. In a later genetic analysis, fewer N-insertions in productive TCRs were reported among donors in an Asian-associated ancestry cluster than the roughly 700-donor mean.

The sample taken for sequencing was PBMCs. The clonotype originates from a man under 40 in good health and CMV-seronegative.

The DNA sequence is as follows: TGTGCCAGCAGCTACTCCACAGGGGGTCGGGAAAAACTGTTTTTT. Its protein product is CASSYSTGGREKLFF. The chain was built from TRBV7-8 and TRBJ1-4, and 8 bases in between align with TRBD1. Counted from cysteine to phenylalanine, this CDR3 has 15 amino acids. Left in the record is the CDR3 DNA by itself, 45 bases read in frame from the first base. Trimming leaves V shorter by 4 bases and J shorter by 8 bases, with the junction holding 9 bases beyond the gene matches. CDR1 and CDR2 (SGHVS, FQNEAQ) derive from the germline V gene.